The present T cell receptor (beta chain) was sequenced within a study of glioma-infiltrating T cells. Concerning this clonotype itself: Its matching antigen is unknown.

Study observations and caveats: Gliomas, especially low-grade, showed above-expected tissue-blood divergence; non-neoplastic patients showed below.

With 7 bases removed from V and 2 bases from J, the gap between germline ends came to 15 bases. This CDR3 spans 15 amino acids. TCR alpha and beta CDR3 regions were amplified from RNA using iRepertoire nested multiplex PCR. One-step reverse transcription and amplification started from around 100-400 ng of tissue mRNA or PBMC total RNA. TCRdb itself ran the multiplex PCR reads through MiXCR, one entry per CDR3 protein. The top ten hold over 4% of the sample, which has 150,000 to 200,000 distinct CDR3 sequences, roughly 45% seen once. The clonotype comes from a human donor with low-grade glioma or glioblastoma, undergoing nonglioma brain surgery, or in good health (not recorded which). This chain connects TRBV12-3 or TRBV12-4 to TRBJ2-1, with D tentatively TRBD1 (6 bases). The sequenced sample consisted of glioma tissue, nonneoplastic brain tissue, or PBMCs (not recorded which). In DNA form, the CDR3 reads TGTGCCAGCACCTCAAGTACAGGGACCTACAATGAGCAGTTCTTC. Protein sequence: CASTSSTGTYNEQFF.